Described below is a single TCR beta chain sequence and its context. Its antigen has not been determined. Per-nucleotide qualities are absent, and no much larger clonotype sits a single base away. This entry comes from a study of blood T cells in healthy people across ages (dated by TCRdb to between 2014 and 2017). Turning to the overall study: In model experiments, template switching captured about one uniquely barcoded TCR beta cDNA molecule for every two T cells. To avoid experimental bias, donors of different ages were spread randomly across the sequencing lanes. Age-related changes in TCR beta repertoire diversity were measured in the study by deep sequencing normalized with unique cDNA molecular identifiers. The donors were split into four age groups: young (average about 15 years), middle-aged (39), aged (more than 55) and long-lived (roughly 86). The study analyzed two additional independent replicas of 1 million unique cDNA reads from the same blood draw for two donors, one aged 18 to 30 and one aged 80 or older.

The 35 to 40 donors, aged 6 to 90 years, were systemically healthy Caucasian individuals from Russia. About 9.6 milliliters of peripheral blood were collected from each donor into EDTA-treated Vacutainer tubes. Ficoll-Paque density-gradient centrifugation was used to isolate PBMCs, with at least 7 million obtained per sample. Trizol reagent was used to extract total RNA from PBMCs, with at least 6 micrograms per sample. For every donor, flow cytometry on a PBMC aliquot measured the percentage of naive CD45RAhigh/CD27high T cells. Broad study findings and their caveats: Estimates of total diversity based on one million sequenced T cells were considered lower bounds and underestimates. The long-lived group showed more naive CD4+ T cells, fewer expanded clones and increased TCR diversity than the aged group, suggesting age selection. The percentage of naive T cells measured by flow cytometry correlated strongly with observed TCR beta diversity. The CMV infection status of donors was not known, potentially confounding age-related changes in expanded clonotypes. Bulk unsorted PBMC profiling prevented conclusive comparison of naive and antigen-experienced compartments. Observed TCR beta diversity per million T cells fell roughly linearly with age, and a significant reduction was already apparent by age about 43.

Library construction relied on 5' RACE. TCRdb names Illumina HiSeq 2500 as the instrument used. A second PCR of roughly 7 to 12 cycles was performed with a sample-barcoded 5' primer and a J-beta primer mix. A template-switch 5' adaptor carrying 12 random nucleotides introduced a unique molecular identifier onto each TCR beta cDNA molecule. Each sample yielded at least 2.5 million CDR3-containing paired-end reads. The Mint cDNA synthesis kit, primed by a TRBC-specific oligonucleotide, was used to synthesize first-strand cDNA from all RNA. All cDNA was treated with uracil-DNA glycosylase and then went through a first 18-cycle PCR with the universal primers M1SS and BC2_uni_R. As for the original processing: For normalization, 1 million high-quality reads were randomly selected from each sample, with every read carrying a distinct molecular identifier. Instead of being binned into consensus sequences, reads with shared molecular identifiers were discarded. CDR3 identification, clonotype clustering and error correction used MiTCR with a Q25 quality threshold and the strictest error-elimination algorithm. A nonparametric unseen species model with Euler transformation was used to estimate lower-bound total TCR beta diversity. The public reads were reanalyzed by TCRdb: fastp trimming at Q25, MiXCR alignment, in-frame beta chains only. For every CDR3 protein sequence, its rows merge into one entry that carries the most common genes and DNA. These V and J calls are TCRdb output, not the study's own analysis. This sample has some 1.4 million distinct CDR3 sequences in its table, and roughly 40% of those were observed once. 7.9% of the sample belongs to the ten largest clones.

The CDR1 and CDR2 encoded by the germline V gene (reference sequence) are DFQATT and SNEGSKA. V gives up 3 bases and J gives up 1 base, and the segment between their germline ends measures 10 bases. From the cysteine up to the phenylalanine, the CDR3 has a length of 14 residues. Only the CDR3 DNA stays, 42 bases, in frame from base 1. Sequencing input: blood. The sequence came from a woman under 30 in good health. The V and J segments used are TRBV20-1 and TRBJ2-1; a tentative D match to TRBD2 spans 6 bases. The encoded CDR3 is CSASTSLSYNEQFF. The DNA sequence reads TGCAGTGCTAGTACTAGCTTGTCCTACAATGAGCAGTTCTTC.